The rows below give T cell receptor beta chains drawn from one sample of a study of T cell repertoires in cytomegalovirus infection. Each CDR3 protein is one row after TCRdb ran MiXCR on the reads. The sample consists of approximately 140,000 distinct CDR3 sequences, less than 9.5% of them appearing once. The sequenced sample consisted of PBMCs. The receptors stem from a human donor in good health (CMV status not recorded). Some clones in this sample may be carry-over from other donors' samples. The CDR3 runs from the conserved cysteine through the conserved F or W. Each record gives: V gene, clone size, J gene, D gene, CDR3 DNA, CDR3 protein. The D gene is left open where the match is weak. Not all rows give a size; the values are once, few, many and, for expanded clones, a class.

>TRBV27|many|TRBJ1-2|-
TGTGCCAGCAGTTCACTCGGGGTAGGGGACTATGGCTACACCTTC
CASSSLGVGDYGYTF
>TRBV27|-|TRBJ1-2|TRBD1
TGTGCCAGCAGCGGACAGGGGGCGTGGGGCTACACCTTC
CASSGQGAWGYTF
>TRBV7-9|-|TRBJ1-3|-
TGTGCCAGCAGCCACGCCCCCGGGACGCCTGGAAACACCATATATTTT
CASSHAPGTPGNTIYF
>TRBV6-5|few|TRBJ1-2|TRBD1
TGTGCCAGCAGTTACTCGAAAGGGGGCAATGGCTACACCTTC
CASSYSKGGNGYTF
>TRBV25-1|many|TRBJ2-7|-
TGTGCCAGCAACCCCCCCGAGCAGTACTTC
CASNPPEQYF
>TRBV29-1|-|TRBJ2-3|-
TGCAGCGTTGTAGAACGACTAGCAGATACGCAGTATTTT
CSVVERLADTQYF
>TRBV11-2|-|TRBJ1-1|-
TGTGCCAGCAGCCCGGGGGTAACGACTTTCTTT
CASSPGVTTFF
>TRBV28|few|TRBJ2-1|TRBD2
TGTGCCAGCAGTTCCGCGGGAGCCACCTACAATGAGCAGTTCTTC
CASSSAGATYNEQFF
>TRBV7-2|many|TRBJ2-7|-
TGTGCCAGCAGCTTAGGCCCGGGCGGGGTGTACGAGCAGTACTTC
CASSLGPGGVYEQYF
>TRBV5-1|many|TRBJ1-1|-
TGCGCCAGCAGCTTGCCCGGGACGCCTGAAGCTTTCTTT
CASSLPGTPEAFF
>TRBV20-1|few|TRBJ2-5|-
TGCAGTGCTACCCGGCGGGCCCAAGAGACCCAGTACTTC
CSATRRAQETQYF
>TRBV24-1|few|TRBJ1-2|TRBD1
TGTGCCACCAGTGAAGGGGGCTCCCTAACCGCGAACTATGGCTACACCTTC
CATSEGGSLTANYGYTF
>TRBV20-1|many|TRBJ2-7|-
TGCAGTGCTAGAGATCTCGAGACAGGCTCCTACGAGCAGTACTTC
CSARDLETGSYEQYF
>TRBV20-1|few|TRBJ2-7|TRBD2
TGCAGTGCTAGACCGTCCGGGACTAGAGTCTACGAGCAGTACTTC
CSARPSGTRVYEQYF
>TRBV12-3/TRBV12-4|many|TRBJ2-7|-
TGTGCCAGCATGGAGCGAGGGGGGCAGTACTTC
CASMERGGQYF
>TRBV5-6|many|TRBJ1-1|-
TGTGCCAGCAGCCGTCAAAGTCCCATTGTAGAAGCTTTCTTT
CASSRQSPIVEAFF
>TRBV19|many|TRBJ1-6|-
TGTGCCAGTACGAGAGGACAGACTAATTCACCCCTCCACTTT
CASTRGQTNSPLHF
>TRBV7-7|many|TRBJ1-1|TRBD1
TGTGCCACCACGACAGGGGGAAACACTGAAGCTTTCTTT
CATTTGGNTEAFF
>TRBV7-2|many|TRBJ1-4|TRBD1
TGTGCCAGCAGCTTAATGGGACAGATTAATGAAAAACTGTTTTTT
CASSLMGQINEKLFF
>TRBV29-1|few|TRBJ2-1|-
TGCAGCGTTGACGGACAGTTCAAGATAAATGAGCAGTTCTTC
CSVDGQFKINEQFF
>TRBV5-6|many|TRBJ1-1|TRBD1
TGTGCCAGCAGCTTGGGGACAGGGAAGGGCACTGAAGCTTTCTTT
CASSLGTGKGTEAFF
>TRBV20-1|many|TRBJ2-7|-
TGCAGTGCTAGAGGTACGATGACAGAGGACGCCTCCTACGAGCAGTACTTC
CSARGTMTEDASYEQYF
>TRBV29-1|-|TRBJ2-2|-
TGCAGCGCGGAAATTTTAAACACCGGGGAGCTGTTTTTT
CSAEILNTGELFF
>TRBV28|many|TRBJ2-6|-
TGTGCCAGCAGTTTTGTGGGTCCTGGGGCCAACGTCCTGACTTTC
CASSFVGPGANVLTF
>TRBV20-1|many|TRBJ2-7|TRBD2
TGCAGTGCCGAAACGGGGGGGATTTACGAGCAGTACTTC
CSAETGGIYEQYF
>TRBV20-1|few|TRBJ1-5|-
TGCAGTGCTGGACGGACAGGCAATCAGCCCCAGCATTTT
CSAGRTGNQPQHF
>TRBV2|many|TRBJ1-1|-
TGTGCCAGCACTGGAGGGGTACCCACTGAAGCTTTCTTT
CASTGGVPTEAFF
>TRBV6-5|many|TRBJ1-2|TRBD1
TGTGCCAGCAGTTACCGGACAGGGGGGATCTATGGCTACACCTTC
CASSYRTGGIYGYTF
>TRBV20-1|many|TRBJ2-7|-
TGCAGTGCTAGAAGCGCTACAGGTCCCTACGAGCAGTACTTC
CSARSATGPYEQYF
>TRBV11-2|few|TRBJ2-3|-
TGTGCCAGCAGCCCCTACGGTGTGGGGAGCACAGATACGCAGTATTTT
CASSPYGVGSTDTQYF
>TRBV6-1|few|TRBJ2-1|-
TGTGCCAGCAGTTCCCGGCTCGAGAATGGTGAGCAGTTCTTC
CASSSRLENGEQFF
>TRBV5-1|many|TRBJ1-1|-
TGCGCCAGCAGTGACGGGGGAGGTGTCACTGAAGCTTTCTTT
CASSDGGGVTEAFF
>TRBV30|few|TRBJ1-2|-
TGTGCCTGGAGTGTACGAACAGGCGGAGGTAGTGGCTACACCTTC
CAWSVRTGGGSGYTF
>TRBV2|many|TRBJ1-1|-
TGTGCCAGCAGTTCCCCCGGGACACCACAGGGCACTGAAGCTTTCTTT
CASSSPGTPQGTEAFF
>TRBV28|many|TRBJ2-3|-
TGTGCCAGCAGTCCCTGGGGCGGGGGCTCTAGCACAGATACGCAGTATTTT
CASSPWGGGSSTDTQYF
>TRBV12-3/TRBV12-4|many|TRBJ2-2|-
TGTGCCAGCAGCCCAGGGATCACCGGGGAGCTGTTTTTT
CASSPGITGELFF
>TRBV12-3/TRBV12-4|many|TRBJ2-4|-
TGTGCCAGCAGTTCTACACCCCCCGGGACCCAACCCCAATTTTACATTCAGTACTTC
CASSSTPPGTQPQFYIQYF
>TRBV20-1|few|TRBJ2-3|TRBD2
TGCAGTGCTAGACCTACTAGCGGGGGCGACCTCTGGGGAGATACGCAGTATTTT
CSARPTSGGDLWGDTQYF
>TRBV19|many|TRBJ2-7|TRBD1
TGTGCCAGTAGTACTTCCGGGACAGTCCCCTACGAGCAGTACTTC
CASSTSGTVPYEQYF
>TRBV12-3/TRBV12-4|many|TRBJ1-1|-
TGTGCCAGCAATTTGAGAGAGGGGAGGACTGAAGCTTTCTTT
CASNLREGRTEAFF
>TRBV7-9|-|TRBJ1-1|-
TGTGCCAGCAGCTTAGTTGGTGCAGGGCCGGGGAAGAACACTGAAGCTTTCTTT
CASSLVGAGPGKNTEAFF
>TRBV5-5|many|TRBJ1-4|TRBD1
TGTGCCAGCAGCTTGGGGACAGGGACTAATGAAAAACTGTTTTTT
CASSLGTGTNEKLFF
>TRBV25-1|-|TRBJ1-3|-
TGTGCCAGCAGTGCGGGAGTCCCTGGAAACACCATATATTTT
CASSAGVPGNTIYF
>TRBV2|many|TRBJ2-1|TRBD2
TGTGCCAGCAGTGAAGAGCGGGGAGCTAACAATGAGCAGTTCTTC
CASSEERGANNEQFF
>TRBV7-8|many|TRBJ1-1|-
TGTGCCAGCAGCTTAGCCCCGGGAAATAAGGCGATTGAAGCTTTCTTT
CASSLAPGNKAIEAFF
>TRBV7-2|many|TRBJ2-1|-
TGTGCCAGCAGCTTCGAAGGGGGTCCCTACAATGAGCAGTTCTTC
CASSFEGGPYNEQFF
>TRBV7-3|many|TRBJ2-2|-
TGTGCCAGCAGCCTACTGAACACCGGGGAGCTGTTTTTT
CASSLLNTGELFF
>TRBV3-1|-|TRBJ1-5|-
TGTGCCAGCACCTCTGACCTCAGGGCTCAGCCCCAGCATTTT
CASTSDLRAQPQHF
>TRBV7-6|many|TRBJ2-3|TRBD2
TGTGCCAGCGGGGGGGGTTACACAGATACGCAGTATTTT
CASGGGYTDTQYF
>TRBV7-3|many|TRBJ1-1|-
TGTGCCAGCAGCTTAGTACCACGAACCGCTGAAGCTTTCTTT
CASSLVPRTAEAFF
>TRBV20-1|-|TRBJ1-1|-
TGCAGTGCTAGTGTCAGACTCTCTGAAGCTTTCTTT
CSASVRLSEAFF
>TRBV2|-|TRBJ2-1|TRBD2
TGTGCCAGCAGTGAGACTAGCGGGGCGGGCAAGCAGTTCTTC
CASSETSGAGKQFF
>TRBV20-1|many|TRBJ1-1|-
TGCAGTGCTAGCGATACTGAAGCTTTCTTT
CSASDTEAFF
>TRBV23-1|many|TRBJ2-7|-
TGCGCCAGCAGTCACCAACCGGGACCTAGGAGCTACGAGCAGTACTTC
CASSHQPGPRSYEQYF
>TRBV7-9|many|TRBJ1-4|TRBD1
TGTGCCAGCAGCTCCGGACAGGGGGGAAAACTGTTTTTT
CASSSGQGGKLFF
>TRBV28|-|TRBJ1-1|-
TGTGCCAGCAGTTATGTTATGAACACTGAAGCTTTCTTT
CASSYVMNTEAFF
>TRBV28|-|TRBJ2-7|-
TGTGGCAGCAGTTTCAGCACTCGGTTCTCCTACGAGCAGTACTTC
CGSSFSTRFSYEQYF
>TRBV7-2|many|TRBJ1-6|TRBD1
TGTGCCAGCAGCATAGACCGGGACAGGGGAACACCCCTCCACTTT
CASSIDRDRGTPLHF